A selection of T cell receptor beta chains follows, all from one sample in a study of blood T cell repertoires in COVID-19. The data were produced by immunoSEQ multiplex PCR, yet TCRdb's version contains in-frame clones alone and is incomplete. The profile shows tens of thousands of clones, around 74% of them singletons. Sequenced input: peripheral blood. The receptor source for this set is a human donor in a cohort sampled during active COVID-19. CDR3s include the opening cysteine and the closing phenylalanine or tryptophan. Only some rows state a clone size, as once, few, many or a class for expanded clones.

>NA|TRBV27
CASSPRRGGYGYTF
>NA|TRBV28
CASSPRIRLLFF
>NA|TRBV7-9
CASSGGIDTQYF
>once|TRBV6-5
CASSTTTGAYEQYF
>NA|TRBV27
CASRGGGNTEAFF
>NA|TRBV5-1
CASSLLAGGRDTQYF
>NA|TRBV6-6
CASSTTTGYEQYF
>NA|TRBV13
CASSLEGYEQYF
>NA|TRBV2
CASRRDTINYGYTF
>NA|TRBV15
CATSRGWKREAFF
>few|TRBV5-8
CASSPLSRSSYNSPLHF
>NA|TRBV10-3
CAASGDSSNSPLHF
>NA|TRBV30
CAWSKTRTEAFF
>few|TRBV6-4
CASSDHRGLYEQYF
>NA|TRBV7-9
CASSSTQGPRTEAFF
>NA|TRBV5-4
CASSSKRGNTDTQYF
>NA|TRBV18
CASSSLSQGNTEAFF
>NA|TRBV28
CASSPGWADTQYF
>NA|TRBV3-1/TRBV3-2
CASSRVGSPGLGQYF
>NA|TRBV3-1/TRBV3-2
CASSPSGGRTDTQYF
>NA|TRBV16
CASSQSGRGNGYTF
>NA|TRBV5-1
CASSPVTVSYEQYF
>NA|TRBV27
CASPLSDRGNYEQYF
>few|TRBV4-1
CASSPGQVKDYEQYF
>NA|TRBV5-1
CASSLLTGVNEQYF
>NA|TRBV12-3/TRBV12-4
CASSRTGNTEAFF
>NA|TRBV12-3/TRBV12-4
CASSRGQGNEQYF
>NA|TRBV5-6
CASSLFGVADTQYF
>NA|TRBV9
CASSERRDRGSYTF
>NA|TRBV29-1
CSVGRLGGGDTQYF
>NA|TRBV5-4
CASSPLLKGGGGSGANVLTF
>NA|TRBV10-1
CASSEVRTQHF
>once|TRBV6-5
CASNMGQPISYEQYF
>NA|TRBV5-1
CASRVRTGHQETQYF
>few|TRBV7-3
CASSSRGLPGETQYF
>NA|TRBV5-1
CASSSTGQGADTQYF